The rows below give T cell receptor beta chains drawn from one sample of a study of CD8 T cells in ankylosing spondylitis. TCRdb recomputed calls from the 5' RACE reads with MiXCR, one row per CDR3 protein. The sample has about 440,000 distinct CDR3 sequences; about 15% are singletons. The specimen was blood, either unsorted or a sorted T cell fraction (not recorded which). All receptors come from a male donor with ankylosing spondylitis. CDR3s include the opening cysteine and the closing phenylalanine or tryptophan. D genes are given only for firm matches. Not all rows give a size; the values are once, few, many and, for expanded clones, a class.

d_call: .
clone_size: few
j_call: TRBJ1-6
v_call: TRBV6-1
cdr3_nt: TGTGCCAGCCGGTTGAGGGAACCGTATAATTCACCCCTCCACTTT
cdr3_aa: CASRLREPYNSPLHF

d_call: TRBD1
clone_size: few
j_call: TRBJ2-5
v_call: TRBV9
cdr3_nt: TGTGCCAGCAGCTCACGGACAGGGGGGGGAGAGACCCAGTACTTC
cdr3_aa: CASSSRTGGGETQYF

d_call: .
clone_size: .
j_call: TRBJ2-5
v_call: TRBV21-1
cdr3_nt: TGTGCCAGCAGCAAAGGGCCGGGACTAAACCAAGAGACCCAGTACTTC
cdr3_aa: CASSKGPGLNQETQYF

d_call: TRBD1
clone_size: .
j_call: TRBJ1-1
v_call: TRBV9
cdr3_nt: TGTGCCAGCAGCCCACGGGACAGGGCGGACACTGAAGCTTTCTTT
cdr3_aa: CASSPRDRADTEAFF

d_call: .
clone_size: many
j_call: TRBJ1-1
v_call: TRBV29-1
cdr3_nt: TGCAGCGTTGACGACAGAACTGAAGCTTTCTTT
cdr3_aa: CSVDDRTEAFF

d_call: .
clone_size: .
j_call: TRBJ1-3
v_call: TRBV6-1
cdr3_nt: TGTGCCAGCAGCCTCGGGCAGGGCAACGGAAACACCATATATTTT
cdr3_aa: CASSLGQGNGNTIYF

d_call: TRBD2
clone_size: few
j_call: TRBJ2-1
v_call: TRBV12-3/TRBV12-4
cdr3_nt: TGTGCCAGCAGTTTAGCCGGGACTAGCCTCTCGTTCTTC
cdr3_aa: CASSLAGTSLSFF

d_call: .
clone_size: .
j_call: TRBJ2-2
v_call: TRBV7-9
cdr3_nt: TGTGCCAGCAGCTTTCCAACCGGGGAGCTGTTTTTT
cdr3_aa: CASSFPTGELFF

d_call: .
clone_size: many
j_call: TRBJ1-5
v_call: TRBV10-3
cdr3_nt: TGTGCCATCAGTGAATGGGGAGACCAGCCCCAGCATTTT
cdr3_aa: CAISEWGDQPQHF

d_call: .
clone_size: few
j_call: TRBJ2-7
v_call: TRBV28
cdr3_nt: TGTGCCAGCAGTGTCGCATCCGGGCATCCCTACGAGCAGTACTTC
cdr3_aa: CASSVASGHPYEQYF

d_call: .
clone_size: few
j_call: TRBJ2-7
v_call: TRBV20-1
cdr3_nt: TGCAGTGCCCTGAACCGATTGGCAGGCTTCGAGCAGTACTTC
cdr3_aa: CSALNRLAGFEQYF

d_call: .
clone_size: few
j_call: TRBJ2-1
v_call: TRBV7-2
cdr3_nt: TGTGCCAGCAGCTTAGCGGGAGTGATTAATGAGCAGTTCTTC
cdr3_aa: CASSLAGVINEQFF

d_call: .
clone_size: few
j_call: TRBJ1-2
v_call: TRBV5-1
cdr3_nt: TGCGCCAGCAGCTTGGCCTCGGGGGTCTATGGCTACACCTTC
cdr3_aa: CASSLASGVYGYTF

d_call: .
clone_size: few
j_call: TRBJ2-3
v_call: TRBV10-3
cdr3_nt: TGTGCCGACCCTAGCAGACGCACAGATACGCAGTATTTT
cdr3_aa: CADPSRRTDTQYF

d_call: .
clone_size: once
j_call: TRBJ1-1
v_call: TRBV28
cdr3_nt: TGTGCCAGCAGTTTTGGTTCAAGGAACACTGAAGCTTTCTTT
cdr3_aa: CASSFGSRNTEAFF

d_call: .
clone_size: .
j_call: TRBJ2-7
v_call: TRBV7-9
cdr3_nt: TGTGCCAGCAGCTTAGAGGCTAACCGGGGGCAGTACTTC
cdr3_aa: CASSLEANRGQYF

d_call: .
clone_size: .
j_call: TRBJ1-6
v_call: TRBV28
cdr3_nt: TGTGCCAGCAGTATAGCACAAGGTGGGGGCCGTTCACCCCTCCACTTT
cdr3_aa: CASSIAQGGGRSPLHF

d_call: TRBD1
clone_size: few
j_call: TRBJ2-2
v_call: TRBV3-1
cdr3_nt: TGTGCCAGCAGCCCTTACAGGGGTACAATATCGAACACCGGGGAGCTGTTTTTT
cdr3_aa: CASSPYRGTISNTGELFF

d_call: .
clone_size: few
j_call: TRBJ1-2
v_call: TRBV20-1
cdr3_nt: TGCAGTGCTAAGACGGTAATCCGACAATCTAACTATGGCTACACCTTC
cdr3_aa: CSAKTVIRQSNYGYTF

d_call: TRBD2
clone_size: few
j_call: TRBJ2-3
v_call: TRBV10-3
cdr3_nt: TGTGCCATCGCCCTGACTAGCGGGAAAACAGATACGCAGTATTTT
cdr3_aa: CAIALTSGKTDTQYF

d_call: TRBD2
clone_size: many
j_call: TRBJ2-1
v_call: TRBV7-2
cdr3_nt: TGTGCCAGCAGCTTAGGCCCCGGGACTAGCGGGATAAGTGGGCAGTTCTTC
cdr3_aa: CASSLGPGTSGISGQFF

d_call: TRBD2
clone_size: few
j_call: TRBJ2-4
v_call: TRBV20-1
cdr3_nt: TGCAGTGCTGGGGGGGGTGCCCCCGGGACTAGCGGGAGCATTCAGTACTTC
cdr3_aa: CSAGGGAPGTSGSIQYF

d_call: TRBD1
clone_size: few
j_call: TRBJ2-7
v_call: TRBV5-1
cdr3_nt: TGCGCCAGCAGCTTGGAAGGGGGCAGACCACCTCTGAACGAGCAGTACTTC
cdr3_aa: CASSLEGGRPPLNEQYF

d_call: .
clone_size: few
j_call: TRBJ2-3
v_call: TRBV6-1
cdr3_nt: TGTGCCAGCAGAGCTCGAGGGACCACAGATACGCAGTATTTT
cdr3_aa: CASRARGTTDTQYF

d_call: .
clone_size: .
j_call: TRBJ1-1
v_call: TRBV27
cdr3_nt: TGTGCCAGCAGACAGGGCTACACTGAAGCTTTCTTT
cdr3_aa: CASRQGYTEAFF

d_call: .
clone_size: many
j_call: TRBJ1-1
v_call: TRBV29-1
cdr3_nt: TGCAGCGTTATGAGAATCGGGGGCACTGAAGCTTTCTTT
cdr3_aa: CSVMRIGGTEAFF